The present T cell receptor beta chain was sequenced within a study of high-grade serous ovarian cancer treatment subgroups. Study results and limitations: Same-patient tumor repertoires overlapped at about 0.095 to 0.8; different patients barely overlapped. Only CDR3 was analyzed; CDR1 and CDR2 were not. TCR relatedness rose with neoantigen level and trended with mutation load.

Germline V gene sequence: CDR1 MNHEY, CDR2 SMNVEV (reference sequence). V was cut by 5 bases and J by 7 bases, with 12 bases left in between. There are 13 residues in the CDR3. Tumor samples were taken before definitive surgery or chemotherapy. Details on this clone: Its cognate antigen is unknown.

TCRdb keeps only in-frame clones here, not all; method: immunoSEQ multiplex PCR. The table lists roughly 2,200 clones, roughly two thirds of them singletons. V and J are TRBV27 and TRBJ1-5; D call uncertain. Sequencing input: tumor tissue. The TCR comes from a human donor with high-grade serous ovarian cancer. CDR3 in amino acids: CASSPGSVQPQHF. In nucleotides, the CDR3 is TGTGCCAGCAGTCCTGGAAGTGTACAGCCCCAGCATTTT.